The 32 T cell receptor beta chains in this list originate from one sample, sequenced in a study of CD8 T cells in ankylosing spondylitis. Study observations and caveats: The study identified a TCR beta motif of 7 or 8 highly homologous variants that appeared characteristic of ankylosing spondylitis blood.

TCRdb reprocessed the 5' RACE reads via MiXCR and lists one record per CDR3 protein. The sample has about 540,000 distinct CDR3 sequences; roughly 13% are singletons. Their antigen targets remain unknown. What was sequenced was blood, either unsorted or a sorted T cell fraction (not recorded which). The receptors shown here come from a male donor with ankylosing spondylitis.

This clonotype was found many times. J is TRBJ2-3 and V is TRBV11-2; D possibly corresponds to TRBD2 (7 bases). Trimming took off 5 bases at V and 1 base at J, with 13 bases between the two ends. The CDR3 has 15 residues. From germline, CDR1 is SGHAT and CDR2 FQNNGV. The CDR3 region is CASSQEGGGTDTQYF. The CDR3 nucleotides read TGTGCCAGCAGCCAAGAGGGGGGGGGCACAGATACGCAGTATTTT.

This clonotype has more than one count but fewer than ten. This chain connects TRBV5-1 to TRBJ2-1; D might be TRBD1 (6 bases). Germline V gene data show CDR1 as SGHRS and CDR2 as YFSETQ. This CDR3 has 16 residues. With 2 bases removed from V and 6 bases from J, the gap between germline ends came to 18 bases. Here the CDR3 DNA reads TGCGCCAGCAGCTTTGGACAGTCATCTCCTATCAATGAGCAGTTCTTC. Protein: CASSFGQSSPINEQFF.

This clonotype was observed many times. The rearrangement uses TRBV6-5 and TRBJ2-1; no clear D gene. The CDR3 has 15 amino acids. CDR1 and CDR2 from the germline V gene are MNHEY and SVGAGI. V was cut by 2 bases and J by 6 bases, with 14 bases left in between. The CDR3 DNA reads as TGTGCCAGCAGTTACCCCGGCGTATCGGGCAATGAGCAGTTCTTC. This translates into CASSYPGVSGNEQFF.

This clonotype has only a few counts. CDR3 sequence reads: CSVGGEEGEKLFF. CDR3 sequence (DNA): TGCAGCGTGGGGGGTGAAGAAGGTGAAAAACTGTTTTTT. The V call is TRBV29-1, the J call TRBJ1-4; a weak D match, TRBD1 (5 bases). This CDR3 region has 13 residues. V lost 6 bases and J lost 7, with 15 bases in between. The germline gives CDR1 SQVTM, CDR2 ANQGSEA.

This clonotype was detected ten times or more. This sequence joins TRBV15 and TRBJ2-5, with D tentatively TRBD2 (6 bases). V was clipped by 7 bases and J by 5 bases, with 17 bases between them. CDR3 length: 14 residues. Germline-derived CDR1 and CDR2 are LNHNV and YYDKDF (reference sequence). Written as DNA, the CDR3 is TGTGCCACCACTTCCTTTACTAGCACGGAGACCCAGTACTTC. It codes for CATTSFTSTETQYF.

V gene TRBV7-2 combines with J gene TRBJ2-1, with a possible D match to TRBD2 (5 bases). V was cut by 1 base and J by 0 bases, with 7 bases left in between. The CDR3 has 15 amino acids. Germline V gene lookup returns CDR1 SGHTA and CDR2 FQGNSA. The CDR3 protein is CASSLGTHSYNEQFF. CDR3 DNA sequence: TGTGCCAGCAGCTTAGGGACTCACTCCTACAATGAGCAGTTCTTC.

Ten or more counts support this clonotype. The chain is built from TRBV12-3 or TRBV12-4 and TRBJ2-1; 8 positions match TRBD2. The length of the CDR3 is 16 residues. After removal of 2 bases from V and 0 bases from J, the junction contained 3 bases not matched to a gene. CDR3 region: CASSLIGGASYNEQFF. The CDR3 DNA follows: TGTGCCAGCAGTTTAATCGGGGGGGCCTCCTACAATGAGCAGTTCTTC.

The J gene is TRBJ2-5, the V gene TRBV24-1; D is perhaps TRBD1 (6 bases). The CDR3 runs to 14 residues. Trimming pared 6 bases from V and 3 bases from J, leaving 13 bases between. Germline CDR1 and CDR2: KGHDR and SFDVKD. The CDR3 sequence is CATSKQGTEETQYF. Here the CDR3 DNA reads TGTGCCACCAGTAAACAGGGTACCGAAGAGACCCAGTACTTC.

This chain connects TRBV28 to TRBJ1-3, with D uncertain. The CDR3 has 14 amino acids. Germline V gives CDR1 MDHEN, CDR2 SYDVKM. Trimming removed 11 bases at V and 2 bases at J, with 16 bases between. The CDR3 is CACRAPLTGNTIYF. The DNA for the CDR3 is TGTGCCTGCCGGGCCCCACTAACTGGAAACACCATATATTTT.

V and J are TRBV7-9 and TRBJ2-7; D is unresolved. V lost 2 bases to trimming and J lost 5 bases, with 13 bases between them. This CDR3 has 14 residues. Germline assignment: CDR1 SEHNR and CDR2 FQNEAQ (reference sequence). CDR3 loop: CASSLMSSWDEQYF. As DNA, the CDR3 is TGTGCCAGCAGCTTAATGTCTAGTTGGGACGAGCAGTACTTC.

This clonotype has more than one count but fewer than ten. This chain connects TRBV15 to TRBJ1-3, with D perhaps TRBD1 (5 bases). The V and J ends lost 1 base and 2 bases respectively, with 6 bases between them. The germline gives CDR1 LNHNV, CDR2 YYDKDF (reference sequence). The CDR3 has 14 residues. The CDR3 DNA is TGTGCCACCAGCAGAGGAGGGGCTGGAAACACCATATATTTT. Protein sequence: CATSRGGAGNTIYF. The complete variable domain, with remaining parts taken from reference TRBV15 and TRBJ1-3, reads DAMVIQNPRYQVTQFGKPVTLSCSQTLNHNVMYWYQQKSSQAPKLLFHYYDKDFNNEADTPDNFQSRRPNTSFCFLDIRSPGLGDTAMYLCATSRGGAGNTIYFGEGSWLTVV.

This clonotype was detected ten times or more. This chain connects TRBV20-1 to TRBJ1-3; D is unclear. CDR3 length: 15 amino acids. The germline V gene has CDR1 DFQATT and CDR2 SNEGSKA (reference sequence). Trimming shortened V by 1 base and J by 1 base, and 11 bases separated the two germline ends. The CDR3: CSARVRRGSGNTIYF. In DNA, the CDR3 is TGCAGTGCTAGAGTACGCCGAGGGTCTGGAAACACCATATATTTT.

This clonotype was seen a handful of times. The chain is built from TRBV2 and TRBJ2-4; D is unclear. Germline values: CDR1 SNHLY, CDR2 FYNNEI. This CDR3 has 12 amino acids. V was trimmed by 6 bases and J by 9 bases, leaving 12 bases between them. In nucleotides, the CDR3 is TGTGCCAGCAGGCCGGGTGGTGGCATTCAGTACTTC. Protein product: CASRPGGGIQYF.

This rearrangement joins TRBV5-1 to TRBJ1-2, with 7 bases aligning to TRBD1. From germline, CDR1 is SGHRS and CDR2 YFSETQ. There are 13 residues in the CDR3. Trimming took 3 bases from V and 6 from J; bases not matched to a gene: 5. CDR3 sequence: CASSSGQEDGYTF. In DNA form, the CDR3 reads TGCGCCAGCAGCTCCGGACAGGAAGATGGCTACACCTTC.

The chain employs TRBV6-5 and TRBJ2-7, with D unclear. V was cut by 4 bases and J by 2 bases, with 15 bases left in between. The CDR3 has 15 amino acids. Germline V gene lookup returns CDR1 MNHEY and CDR2 SVGAGI. The CDR3 bases are TGTGCCAGCAGTTTTTTCGAGCGCACCCCCTACGAGCAGTACTTC. This sequence encodes CASSFFERTPYEQYF.

Here the CDR3 DNA reads TGCGCCAGCAGCTTGGGAGGGGGCAGTTCTGCTAACTATGGCTACACCTTC. Translated, it gives CASSLGGGSSANYGYTF. This rearrangement joins TRBV5-1 to TRBJ1-2, with 7 bases matching TRBD1. The junction had 8 bases not matched to a gene; V was cut back by 0 bases and J by 0 bases. Germline V gives CDR1 SGHRS, CDR2 YFSETQ. CDR3 size: 17 residues.

There are many counts of this clonotype. This sequence joins TRBV24-1 and TRBJ2-5, with D perhaps TRBD1 (6 bases). The germline V gene has CDR1 KGHDR and CDR2 SFDVKD. Trimming removed 0 bases from V and 0 bases from J, with 7 bases in between. The length of the CDR3 is 15 residues. CDR3 loop: CATSDLYRDQETQYF. The CDR3 DNA reads TGTGCCACCAGTGATTTGTACAGGGACCAAGAGACCCAGTACTTC.

This clonotype turned up a few times. This rearrangement joins TRBV3-1 to TRBJ1-1; tentatively, D is TRBD1 (5 bases). Germline CDR1 is LGHDT and CDR2 is YNNKEL (reference sequence). Trimming cost V 4 bases and J 11 bases, with 17 bases left between them. CDR3 length: 13 residues. This chain's CDR3 is CASSRSETVTAFF. DNA of the CDR3: TGTGCCAGCAGCCGGTCTGAGACAGTGACGGCTTTCTTT. The variable domain in full, with the rest retrieved from reference TRBV3-1 and TRBJ1-1, is DTAVSQTPKYLVTQMGNDKSIKCEQNLGHDTMYWYKQDSKKFLKIMFSYNNKELIINETVPNRFSPKSPDKAHLNLHINSLELGDSAVYFCASSRSETVTAFFGQGTRLTVV.

V is TRBV11-2 and J is TRBJ2-1; perhaps TRBD2 as D (5 bases). Trimming removed 10 bases from V and 3 bases from J, with 19 bases in between. CDR3 length: 15 residues. CDR1 is SGHAT, CDR2 FQNNGV, per germline. In DNA form, the CDR3 reads TGTGCCAACAACCCGGTGGGAGCCGGCTACAATGAGCAGTTCTTC. It yields the protein CANNPVGAGYNEQFF.

The V gene is TRBV11-1, the J gene TRBJ1-4, with 7 bases fitting TRBD1. Looked up from germline, CDR1 is SGHAT and CDR2 is FQDESV (reference sequence). This CDR3 spans 18 amino acids. Losses at the gene ends were 1 base for V and 3 bases for J; bases not matched to a gene: 11. The CDR3 here is CASSLVVGQYTANEKLFF. In DNA form, the CDR3 reads TGTGCCAGCAGCTTAGTCGTGGGACAGTATACAGCTAATGAAAAACTGTTTTTT.

This clonotype was detected a few times. The chain uses TRBV5-1 and TRBJ2-2, with D tentatively TRBD2 (5 bases). Per germline, CDR1 SGHRS and CDR2 YFSETQ. The CDR3 covers 14 residues. Trimming pared 6 bases from V and 3 bases from J, leaving 12 bases between. CDR3 amino acids: CASTEGIDTGELFF. CDR3 bases: TGCGCCAGCACAGAGGGAATAGACACCGGGGAGCTGTTTTTT.

V and J are TRBV3-1 and TRBJ2-3, with 8 bases lining up with TRBD2. Per the germline V gene, CDR1 is LGHDT and CDR2 is YNNKEL (reference sequence). V lost 4 bases and J lost 0; bases outside the gene matches: 6. The CDR3 runs 16 residues. CDR3 sequence: CASSPERGRSTDTQYF. CDR3 nucleotide sequence: TGTGCCAGCAGCCCGGAGCGCGGGAGGAGCACAGATACGCAGTATTTT.

This clonotype was counted ten times or more. The chain has TRBV20-1 and TRBJ2-3; D gene unclear. The CDR3 sequence is 12 residues long. Germline-derived CDR1 and CDR2 are DFQATT and SNEGSKA (reference sequence). V was shortened by 1 base and J by 6 bases, with 8 bases between the two germline ends. CDR3 amino acids: CSARVGGDTQYF. In nucleotides, the CDR3 is TGCAGTGCTAGAGTCGGTGGCGATACGCAGTATTTT.

This clonotype came up a few times. DNA for the CDR3: TGTGCCAGCAGAGGGACGATGGGGTCCTACGAGCAGTACGTC. Protein product: CASRGTMGSYEQYV. The chain carries TRBV2 and TRBJ2-7; either TRBD1 or TRBD2 may fit D (5 bases each). V was trimmed by 6 bases and J by 1 base, leaving 13 bases between them. Germline V CDR1 and CDR2: SNHLY, FYNNEI. This CDR3 contains 14 residues.

This clonotype was seen at least ten times. This chain uses TRBV6-4 with TRBJ2-5, with 8 nucleotides matching TRBD2. V shed 6 bases, J shed 2 bases, and the junction held 5 bases outside the gene matches. Germline lookup yields CDR1 MRHNA and CDR2 SNTAGT. CDR3 length equals 14 residues. CDR3 sequence reads: CASSIAGPQETQYF. CDR3 nucleotide sequence: TGTGCCAGCAGCATAGCGGGACCGCAAGAGACCCAGTACTTC.

This clonotype was seen many times. The chain links TRBV5-1 to TRBJ2-7; the match to TRBD2 covers 7 bases. V was clipped by 4 bases and J by 2 bases; unmatched bases: 9. The length of the CDR3 is 15 residues. Germline values: CDR1 SGHRS, CDR2 YFSETQ. The CDR3 coding sequence is TGCGCCAGCAGCAAGCGGGACCCGAGACCCTACGAGCAGTACTTC. Its protein product is CASSKRDPRPYEQYF.

This clonotype was seen a few times. The chain couples TRBV20-1 to TRBJ1-5, with 10 bases fitting TRBD1. V shed 1 base, J shed 4 bases, and the junction held 4 bases outside the gene matches. The CDR3 is 15 residues long. Germline CDR1 DFQATT, CDR2 SNEGSKA (reference sequence). CDR3 DNA sequence: TGCAGTGCTAGAGCCGGGACAGGGGCAAATCAGCCCCAGCATTTT. Translating gives CSARAGTGANQPQHF.

V gene TRBV11-2 combines with J gene TRBJ2-3; D call uncertain. CDR3 length: 18 residues. V was clipped by 5 bases and J by 3 bases, with 24 bases between them. Germline CDR1 and CDR2: SGHAT and FQNNGV. In DNA, the CDR3 is TGTGCCAGCAGCCCCCTCGTCCAATCAGGACGAATGACAGATACGCAGTATTTT. Its translation: CASSPLVQSGRMTDTQYF.

The J gene is TRBJ1-5, the V gene TRBV30; 7 nucleotides line up with TRBD1. The trim removed 4 bases at V and 0 bases at J, leaving 0 bases unmatched. The CDR3 spans 13 residues. CDR1 GTSNPN and CDR2 SVGIG come from the germline V gene (reference sequence). CDR3 bases: TGTGCCTGGACAGGGGGTAGCAATCAGCCCCAGCATTTT. Translation gives CAWTGGSNQPQHF.

The chain recombines TRBV3-1 with TRBJ2-5; D unresolved. Germline V gene lookup returns CDR1 LGHDT and CDR2 YNNKEL (reference sequence). V lost 1 base and J lost 5, with 5 bases in between. The CDR3 is made up of 12 amino acids. The CDR3 spells CASSQVSETQYF. In nucleotides, the CDR3 is TGTGCCAGCAGCCAAGTTTCGGAGACCCAGTACTTC.

The CDR3 protein is CASSLVEQPPTQYF. CDR3 DNA sequence: TGTGCCAGCAGCTTAGTCGAACAGCCTCCGACCCAGTACTTC. The chain links TRBV5-5 to TRBJ2-5; D remains ambiguous. V lost 2 bases and J lost 7, with 15 bases in between. The germline CDR1 and CDR2 sequences are SGHKS and YYEKEE (reference sequence). The CDR3 length is 14 residues.

This clonotype has a handful of counts. The chain recombines TRBV29-1 with TRBJ1-4; D not certain. The CDR3 covers 15 residues. V lost 4 bases, J lost 8 bases, and 20 bases lay in between. CDR1 is SQVTM and CDR2 is ANQGSEA in the germline V gene. Here the CDR3 DNA reads TGCAGCGTTGTTTTATCTTTTCGGGGTAAAGAAAAACTGTTTTTT. Translation gives CSVVLSFRGKEKLFF.